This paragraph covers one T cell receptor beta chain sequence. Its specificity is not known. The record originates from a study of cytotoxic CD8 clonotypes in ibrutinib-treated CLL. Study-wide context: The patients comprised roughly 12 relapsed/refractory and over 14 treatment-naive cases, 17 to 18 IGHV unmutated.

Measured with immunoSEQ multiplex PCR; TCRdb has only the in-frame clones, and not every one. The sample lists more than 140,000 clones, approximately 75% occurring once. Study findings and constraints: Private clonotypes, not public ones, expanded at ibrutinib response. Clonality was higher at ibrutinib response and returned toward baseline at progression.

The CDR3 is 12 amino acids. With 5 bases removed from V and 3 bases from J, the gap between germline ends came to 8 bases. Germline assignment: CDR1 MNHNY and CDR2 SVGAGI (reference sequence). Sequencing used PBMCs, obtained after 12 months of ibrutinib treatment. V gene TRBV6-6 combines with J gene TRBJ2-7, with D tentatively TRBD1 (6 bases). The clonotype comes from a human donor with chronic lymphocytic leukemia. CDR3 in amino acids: CASSQQGYEQYF. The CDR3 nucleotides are TGTGCCAGCAGTCAACAGGGCTACGAGCAGTACTTC.